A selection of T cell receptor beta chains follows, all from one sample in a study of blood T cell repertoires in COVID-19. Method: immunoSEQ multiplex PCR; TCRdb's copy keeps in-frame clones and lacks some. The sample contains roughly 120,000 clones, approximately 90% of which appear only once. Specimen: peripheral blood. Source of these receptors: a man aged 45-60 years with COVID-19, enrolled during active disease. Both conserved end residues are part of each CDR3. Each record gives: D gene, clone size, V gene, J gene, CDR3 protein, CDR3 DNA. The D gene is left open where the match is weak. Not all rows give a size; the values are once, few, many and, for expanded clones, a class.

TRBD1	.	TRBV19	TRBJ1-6	CASTTAQGYNSPLHF	TGTGCCAGTACCACCGCACAGGGGTATAATTCACCCCTCCACTTT
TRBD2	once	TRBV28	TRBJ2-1	CASSQPLGLYNEQFF	TGTGCCAGCAGCCAGCCCTTGGGACTATACAATGAGCAGTTCTTC
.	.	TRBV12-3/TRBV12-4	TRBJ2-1	CASTEQGREQFF	TGTGCCAGCACCGAACAGGGAAGGGAGCAGTTCTTC
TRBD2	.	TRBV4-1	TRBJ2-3	CASSQEREGTDTQYF	TGCGCCAGCAGCCAAGAGCGGGAGGGCACAGATACGCAGTATTTT
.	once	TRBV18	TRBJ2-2	CASSPQGDGDTGELFF	TGTGCCAGCTCACCACAGGGGGATGGAGACACCGGGGAGCTGTTTTTT
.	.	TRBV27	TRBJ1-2	CASSRSQGSGYTF	TGTGCCAGCAGTCGATCCCAGGGTAGTGGCTACACCTTC
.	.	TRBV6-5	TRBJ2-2	CASREASGVGGELFF	TGTGCCAGCAGGGAGGCCTCCGGCGTGGGCGGGGAGCTGTTTTTT
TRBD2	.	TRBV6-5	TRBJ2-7	CASSATSGTTYEQYF	TGTGCCAGCAGCGCGACTAGCGGTACTACCTACGAGCAGTACTTC
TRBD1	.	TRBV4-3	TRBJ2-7	CASSQDLLGQGGVSYEQYF	TGCGCCAGCAGCCAAGATCTGTTGGGACAGGGGGGAGTCTCCTACGAGCAGTACTTC
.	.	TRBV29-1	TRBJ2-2	CSVRGPARTNTGELFF	TGCAGCGTGCGGGGACCGGCCAGAACAAACACCGGGGAGCTGTTTTTT
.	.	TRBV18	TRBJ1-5	CASSPRAGEDQPQHF	TGTGCCAGCTCACCACGGGCAGGGGAAGATCAGCCCCAGCATTTT
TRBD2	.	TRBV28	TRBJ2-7	CASSHVAGGYEQYF	TGTGCCAGCAGTCATGTAGCGGGAGGCTACGAGCAGTACTTC
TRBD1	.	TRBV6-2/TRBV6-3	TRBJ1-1	CASSQDRAGGTEAFF	TGTGCCAGCAGTCAGGACAGGGCTGGTGGCACTGAAGCTTTCTTT
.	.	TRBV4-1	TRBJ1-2	CASSQGGRPNYGYTF	TGCGCCAGCAGCCAAGGGGGCAGACCTAACTATGGCTACACCTTC
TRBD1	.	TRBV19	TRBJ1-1	CASTAGGFNTEAFF	TGTGCCAGTACCGCAGGGGGCTTTAACACTGAAGCTTTCTTT
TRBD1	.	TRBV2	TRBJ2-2	CASSSPGQGTGELFF	TGTGCCAGCAGTTCTCCGGGACAGGGGACCGGGGAGCTGTTTTTT
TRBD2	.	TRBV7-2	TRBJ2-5	CASSFGAGDGETQYF	TGTGCCAGCAGCTTCGGGGCGGGAGACGGAGAGACCCAGTACTTC
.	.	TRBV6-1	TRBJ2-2	CASSETSLIGELFF	TGTGCCAGCAGTGAGACTAGTTTGATCGGGGAGCTGTTTTTT
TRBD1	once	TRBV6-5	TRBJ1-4	CASSYDPGGEKLFF	TGTGCCAGCAGTTACGATCCAGGGGGGGAAAAACTGTTTTTT
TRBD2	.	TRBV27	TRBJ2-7	CASSKWGLAGGKPYEQYF	TGTGCCAGCAGTAAATGGGGACTAGCGGGGGGGAAGCCCTACGAGCAGTACTTC
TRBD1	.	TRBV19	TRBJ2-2	CASSPGTGTGPGELFF	TGTGCCAGTAGTCCAGGAACCGGGACAGGTCCCGGGGAGCTGTTTTTT
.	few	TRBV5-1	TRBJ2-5	CASSATESETQYF	TGCGCCAGCAGCGCGACGGAGTCGGAGACCCAGTACTTC
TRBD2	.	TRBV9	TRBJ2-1	CASSVGPSGMDEQFF	TGTGCCAGCAGCGTAGGACCTAGCGGGATGGATGAGCAGTTCTTC
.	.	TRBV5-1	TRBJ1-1	CASSLAQGTEAFF	TGCGCCAGCAGCTTGGCGCAGGGGACTGAAGCTTTCTTT
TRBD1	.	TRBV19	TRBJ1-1	CASASTGGYHTEAFF	TGTGCCAGTGCTTCGACAGGGGGATATCACACTGAAGCTTTCTTT
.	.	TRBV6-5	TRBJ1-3	CASSYAVSSGNTIYF	TGTGCCAGCAGTTACGCTGTTAGCTCTGGAAACACCATATATTTT
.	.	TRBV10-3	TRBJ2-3	CAIRLTSTDTQYF	TGTGCCATCAGACTGACTAGCACAGATACGCAGTATTTT
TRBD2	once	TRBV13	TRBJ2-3	CASSFSTSGRADTQYF	TGTGCCAGCAGCTTCTCGACTAGCGGGAGGGCGGATACGCAGTATTTT
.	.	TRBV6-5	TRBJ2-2	CASNVEVRGELFF	TGTGCCAGCAATGTCGAGGTTCGCGGGGAGCTGTTTTTT
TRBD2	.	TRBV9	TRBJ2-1	CASRAPLRLAQSSYNEQFF	TGTGCCAGCAGGGCCCCCTTGAGACTAGCTCAAAGCTCCTACAATGAGCAGTTCTTC
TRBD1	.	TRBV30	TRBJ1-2	CAGGQGYYGYTF	TGTGCCGGGGGACAGGGATACTATGGCTACACCTTC
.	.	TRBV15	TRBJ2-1	CATSRGAGFYNEQFF	TGTGCCACCAGCAGAGGTGCGGGATTCTACAATGAGCAGTTCTTC
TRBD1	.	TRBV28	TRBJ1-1	CASSLRDRVVTEAFF	TGTGCCAGCAGTTTAAGAGACAGGGTCGTCACTGAAGCTTTCTTT
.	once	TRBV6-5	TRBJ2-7	CASSYGGTSSYEQYF	TGTGCCAGCAGTTACGGCGGGACGAGCTCCTACGAGCAGTACTTC
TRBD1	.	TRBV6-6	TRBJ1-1	CASRLGPGQGNTEAFF	TGTGCCAGCAGACTTGGTCCGGGACAGGGGAACACTGAAGCTTTCTTT
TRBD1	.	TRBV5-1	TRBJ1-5	CASSTTGEGQPQHF	TGCGCCAGCAGCACCACAGGGGAAGGTCAGCCCCAGCATTTT
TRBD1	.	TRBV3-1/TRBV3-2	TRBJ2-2	CASSRPGQGAGELFF	TGTGCCAGCAGCCGACCGGGACAGGGGGCTGGGGAGCTGTTTTTT
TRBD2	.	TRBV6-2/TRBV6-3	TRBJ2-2	CASSYSRPGLAGNTGELFF	TGTGCCAGCAGTTACTCGAGACCGGGACTAGCGGGGAACACCGGGGAGCTGTTTTTT
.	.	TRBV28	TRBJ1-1	CASSPIPGRGTEAFF	TGTGCCAGCAGTCCCATCCCGGGGAGGGGTACTGAAGCTTTCTTT
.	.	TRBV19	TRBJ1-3	CASSSRGGTGNTIYF	TGTGCCAGTAGTAGCCGCGGGGGAACTGGAAACACCATATATTTT
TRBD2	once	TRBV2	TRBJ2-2	CASRQLAGGQNTGELFF	TGTGCCAGCAGACAACTAGCGGGAGGGCAAAACACCGGGGAGCTGTTTTTT
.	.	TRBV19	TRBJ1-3	CASTEPSGNTIYF	TGTGCCAGTACCGAGCCCTCTGGAAACACCATATATTTT
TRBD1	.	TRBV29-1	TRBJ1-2	CSVVTGGFGYTF	TGCAGCGTTGTAACAGGGGGTTTTGGCTACACCTTC
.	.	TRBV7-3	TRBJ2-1	CASSLRSGTSLNEQFF	TGTGCCAGCAGCTTAAGATCGGGAACTAGTCTAAATGAGCAGTTCTTC
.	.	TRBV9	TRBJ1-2	CASSPGQSGGYTF	TGTGCCAGCAGCCCTGGTCAAAGTGGCGGCTACACCTTC
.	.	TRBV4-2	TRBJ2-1	CASSQLIVSYNEQFF	TGTGCCAGCAGCCAACTGATAGTCTCCTACAATGAGCAGTTCTTC
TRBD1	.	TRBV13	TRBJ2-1	CASSPRQGYNEQFF	TGTGCCAGCAGCCCCAGACAGGGATACAATGAGCAGTTCTTC
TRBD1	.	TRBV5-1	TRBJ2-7	CATRSGTDGEQYF	TGCGCCACCCGATCCGGGACAGATGGCGAGCAGTACTTC